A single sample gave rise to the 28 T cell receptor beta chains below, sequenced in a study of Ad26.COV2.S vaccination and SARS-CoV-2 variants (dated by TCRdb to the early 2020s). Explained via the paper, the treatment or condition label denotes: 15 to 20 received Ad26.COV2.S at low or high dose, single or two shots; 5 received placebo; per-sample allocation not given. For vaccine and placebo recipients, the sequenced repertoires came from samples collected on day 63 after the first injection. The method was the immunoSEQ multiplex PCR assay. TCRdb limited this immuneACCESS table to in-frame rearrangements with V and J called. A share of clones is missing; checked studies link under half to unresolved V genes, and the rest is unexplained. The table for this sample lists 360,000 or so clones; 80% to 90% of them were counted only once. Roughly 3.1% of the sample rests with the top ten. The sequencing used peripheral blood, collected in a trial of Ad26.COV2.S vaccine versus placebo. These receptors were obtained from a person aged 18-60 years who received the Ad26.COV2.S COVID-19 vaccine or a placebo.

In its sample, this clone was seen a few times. CDR3 DNA: TGTGCCAGCAGTTACCTCTGGGACAGGGATAAGGAAGCTTTCTTT. Protein: CASSYLWDRDKEAFF. The chain carries TRBV27 and TRBJ1-1, with TRBD1 identical over 9 bases. Unmatched junction bases numbered 11, after V lost 4 bases and J lost 8 bases. The CDR3 has 15 amino acids. CDR1 and CDR2 from the germline V gene are MNHEY and SMNVEV (reference sequence).

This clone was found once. In nucleotides, the CDR3 is TGTGCCAGTAGTGGGGGACAGGGGATTCGATATATCAGTAGCAATCAGCCCCAGCATTTT. Protein sequence: CASSGGQGIRYISSNQPQHF. J is TRBJ1-5 and V is TRBV19, with TRBD1 matching 10 bases. CDR3 size: 20 residues. J gave up 0 bases and V 5 bases, and 16 bases lay outside the gene matches. From germline, CDR1 is LNHDA and CDR2 SQIVND (reference sequence).

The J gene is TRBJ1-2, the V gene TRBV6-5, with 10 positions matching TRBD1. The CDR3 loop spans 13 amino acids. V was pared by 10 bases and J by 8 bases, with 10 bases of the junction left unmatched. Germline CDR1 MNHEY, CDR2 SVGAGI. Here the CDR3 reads CAIRRGQGTGYTF. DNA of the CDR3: TGTGCCATTCGTAGGGGACAGGGGACCGGCTACACCTTC.

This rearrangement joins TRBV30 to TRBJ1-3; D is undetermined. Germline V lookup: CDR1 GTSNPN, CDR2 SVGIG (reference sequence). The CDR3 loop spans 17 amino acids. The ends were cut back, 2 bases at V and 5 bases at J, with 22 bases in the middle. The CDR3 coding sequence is TGTGCCTGGAGTAACCCCTCGGGAGGGAGCGTTAGAAACACCATATATTTT. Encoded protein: CAWSNPSGGSVRNTIYF.

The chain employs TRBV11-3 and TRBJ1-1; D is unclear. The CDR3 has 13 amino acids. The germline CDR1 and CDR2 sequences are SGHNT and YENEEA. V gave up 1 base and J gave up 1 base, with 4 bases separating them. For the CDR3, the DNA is TGTGCCAGCAGCTTAGGCCCGAACACTGAAGCTTTCTTT. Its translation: CASSLGPNTEAFF.

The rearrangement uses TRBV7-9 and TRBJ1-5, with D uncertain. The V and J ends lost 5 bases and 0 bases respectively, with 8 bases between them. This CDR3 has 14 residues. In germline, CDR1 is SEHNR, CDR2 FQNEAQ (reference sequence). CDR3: CASSPAYSNQPQHF. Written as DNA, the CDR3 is TGTGCCAGCAGCCCAGCGTATAGCAATCAGCCCCAGCATTTT.

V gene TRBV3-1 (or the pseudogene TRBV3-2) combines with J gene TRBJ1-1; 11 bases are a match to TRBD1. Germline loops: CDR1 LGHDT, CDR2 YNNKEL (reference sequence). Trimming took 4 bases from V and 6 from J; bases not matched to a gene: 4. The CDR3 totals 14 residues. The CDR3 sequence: CASSRGQGASEAFF. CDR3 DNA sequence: TGTGCCAGCAGCCGTGGACAGGGGGCCTCTGAAGCTTTCTTT.

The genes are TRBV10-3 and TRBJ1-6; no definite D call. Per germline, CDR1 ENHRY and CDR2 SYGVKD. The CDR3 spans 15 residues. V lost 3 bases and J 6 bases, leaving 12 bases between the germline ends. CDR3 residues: CAISEGQLPNSPLHF. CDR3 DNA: TGTGCCATCAGTGAAGGGCAGCTACCTAATTCACCCCTCCACTTT.

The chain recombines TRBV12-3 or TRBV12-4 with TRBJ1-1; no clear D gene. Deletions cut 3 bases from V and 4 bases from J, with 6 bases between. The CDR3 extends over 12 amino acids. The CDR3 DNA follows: TGTGCCAGCAGTTTGGGGAGCACTGAAGCTTTCTTT. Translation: CASSLGSTEAFF.

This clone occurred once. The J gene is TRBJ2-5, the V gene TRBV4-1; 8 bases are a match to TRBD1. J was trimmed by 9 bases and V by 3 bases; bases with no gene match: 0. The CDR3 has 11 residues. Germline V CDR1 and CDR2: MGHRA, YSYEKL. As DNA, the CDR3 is TGCGCCAGCAGCCAGGACAGGGCCCAGTACTTC. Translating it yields CASSQDRAQYF.

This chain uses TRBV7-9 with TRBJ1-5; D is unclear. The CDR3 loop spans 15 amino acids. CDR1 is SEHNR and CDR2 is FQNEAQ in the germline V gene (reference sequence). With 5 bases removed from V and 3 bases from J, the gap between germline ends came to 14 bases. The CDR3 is CASSEDGPLNQPQHF. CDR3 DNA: TGTGCCAGCAGCGAAGACGGACCTCTCAATCAGCCCCAGCATTTT.

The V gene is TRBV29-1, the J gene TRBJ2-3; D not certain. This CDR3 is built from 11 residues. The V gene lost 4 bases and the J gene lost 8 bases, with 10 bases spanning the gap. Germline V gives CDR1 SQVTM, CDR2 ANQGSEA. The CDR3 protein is CSVGEEATQYF. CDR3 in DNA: TGCAGCGTTGGAGAAGAAGCTACGCAGTATTTT.

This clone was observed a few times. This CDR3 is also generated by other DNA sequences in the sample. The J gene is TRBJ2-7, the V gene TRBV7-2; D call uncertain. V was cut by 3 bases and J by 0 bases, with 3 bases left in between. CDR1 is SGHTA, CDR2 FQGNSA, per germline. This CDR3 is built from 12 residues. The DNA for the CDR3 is TGTGCCAGCAGCTTCAGCTCCTACGAGCAGTACTTC. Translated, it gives CASSFSSYEQYF.

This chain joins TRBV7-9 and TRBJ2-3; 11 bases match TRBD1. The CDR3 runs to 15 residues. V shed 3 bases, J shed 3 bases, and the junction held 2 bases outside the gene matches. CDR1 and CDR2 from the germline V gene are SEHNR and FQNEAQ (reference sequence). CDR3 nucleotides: TGTGCCAGCAGCTTCGGGGACAGGGGGACAGATACGCAGTATTTT. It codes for CASSFGDRGTDTQYF.

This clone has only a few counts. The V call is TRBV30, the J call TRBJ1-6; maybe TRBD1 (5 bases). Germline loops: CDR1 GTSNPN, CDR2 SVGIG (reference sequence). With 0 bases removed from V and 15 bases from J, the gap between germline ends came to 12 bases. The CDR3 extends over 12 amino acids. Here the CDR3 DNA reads TGTGCCTGGAGTGTTTCGAGGGGCGACCTCCACTTT. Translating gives CAWSVSRGDLHF.

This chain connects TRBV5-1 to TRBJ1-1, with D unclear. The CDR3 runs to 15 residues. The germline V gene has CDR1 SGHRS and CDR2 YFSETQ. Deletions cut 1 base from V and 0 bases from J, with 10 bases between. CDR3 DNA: TGCGCCAGCAGCTTGTTAGCCAGGATGAACACTGAAGCTTTCTTT. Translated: CASSLLARMNTEAFF.

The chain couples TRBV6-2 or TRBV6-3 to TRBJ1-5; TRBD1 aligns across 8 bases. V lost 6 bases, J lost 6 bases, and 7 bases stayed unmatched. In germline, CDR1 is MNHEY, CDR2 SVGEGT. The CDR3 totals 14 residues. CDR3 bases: TGTGCCAGCAGCCAACAGGGGGAGGGTCAGCCCCAGCATTTT. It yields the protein CASSQQGEGQPQHF.

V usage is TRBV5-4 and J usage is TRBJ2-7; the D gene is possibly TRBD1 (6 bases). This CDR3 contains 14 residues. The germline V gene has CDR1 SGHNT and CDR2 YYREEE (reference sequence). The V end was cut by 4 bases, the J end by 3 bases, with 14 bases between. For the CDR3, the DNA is TGTGCCAGCAGCCCTCCGGGACAAATCTACGAGCAGTACTTC. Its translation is CASSPPGQIYEQYF.

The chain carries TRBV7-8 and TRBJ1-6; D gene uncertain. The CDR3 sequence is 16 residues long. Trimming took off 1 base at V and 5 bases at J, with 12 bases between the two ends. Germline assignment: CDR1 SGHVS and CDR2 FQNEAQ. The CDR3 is CASSLEGTPNNSPLHF. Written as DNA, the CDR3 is TGTGCCAGCAGCTTAGAGGGCACACCTAATAATTCACCCCTCCACTTT.

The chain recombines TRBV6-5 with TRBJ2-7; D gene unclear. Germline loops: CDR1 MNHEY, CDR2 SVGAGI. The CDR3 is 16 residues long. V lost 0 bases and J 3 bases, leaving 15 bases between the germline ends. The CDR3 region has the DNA TGTGCCAGCAGTTACTCGATGTTCGGCGGCCGCTACGAGCAGTACTTC. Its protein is CASSYSMFGGRYEQYF.

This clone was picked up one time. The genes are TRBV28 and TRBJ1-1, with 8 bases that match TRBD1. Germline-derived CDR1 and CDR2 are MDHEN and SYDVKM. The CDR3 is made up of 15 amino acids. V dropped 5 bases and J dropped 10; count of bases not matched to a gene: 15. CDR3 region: CASSTRTGSVAGAFF. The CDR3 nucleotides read TGTGCCAGCAGTACCAGGACAGGGTCCGTCGCGGGAGCTTTCTTT.

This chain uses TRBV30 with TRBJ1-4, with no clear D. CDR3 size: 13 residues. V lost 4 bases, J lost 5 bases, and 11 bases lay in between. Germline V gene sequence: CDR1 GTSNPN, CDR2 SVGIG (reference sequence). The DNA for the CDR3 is TGTGCCTGGAACTGGTCCCGAAATGAAAAACTGTTTTTT. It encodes CAWNWSRNEKLFF.

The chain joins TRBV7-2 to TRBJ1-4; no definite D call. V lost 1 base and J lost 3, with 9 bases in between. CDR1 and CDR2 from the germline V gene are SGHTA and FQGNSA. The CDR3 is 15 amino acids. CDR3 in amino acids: CASSLVEGANEKLFF. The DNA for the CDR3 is TGTGCCAGCAGCTTAGTCGAAGGAGCTAATGAAAAACTGTTTTTT.

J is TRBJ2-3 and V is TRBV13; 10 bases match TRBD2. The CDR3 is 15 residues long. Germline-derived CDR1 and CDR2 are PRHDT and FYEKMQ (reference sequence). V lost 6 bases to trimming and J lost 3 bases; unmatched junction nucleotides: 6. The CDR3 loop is CASRAQLAGTDTQYF. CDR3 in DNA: TGTGCCAGCAGGGCCCAACTAGCGGGGACAGATACGCAGTATTTT.

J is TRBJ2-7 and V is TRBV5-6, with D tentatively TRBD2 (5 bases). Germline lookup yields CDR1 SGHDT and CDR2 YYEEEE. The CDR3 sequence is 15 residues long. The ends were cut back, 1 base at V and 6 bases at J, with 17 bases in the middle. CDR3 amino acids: CASSLNPGIGFEQYF. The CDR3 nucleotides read TGTGCCAGCAGCTTGAACCCGGGAATTGGGTTCGAGCAGTACTTC.

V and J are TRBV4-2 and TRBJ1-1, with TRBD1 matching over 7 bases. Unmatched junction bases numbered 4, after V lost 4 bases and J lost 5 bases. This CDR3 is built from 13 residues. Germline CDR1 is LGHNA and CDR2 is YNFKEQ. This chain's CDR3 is CASSPQTGTEAFF. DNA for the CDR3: TGTGCCAGCAGCCCCCAGACAGGGACTGAAGCTTTCTTT.

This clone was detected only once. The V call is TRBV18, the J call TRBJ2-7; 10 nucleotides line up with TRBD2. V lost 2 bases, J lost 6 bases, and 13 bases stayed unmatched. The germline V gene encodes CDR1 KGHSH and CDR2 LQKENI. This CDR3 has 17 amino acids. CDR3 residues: CASSPLASGGAMAEQYF. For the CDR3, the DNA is TGTGCCAGCTCACCATTGGCCAGCGGGGGGGCCATGGCCGAGCAGTACTTC.

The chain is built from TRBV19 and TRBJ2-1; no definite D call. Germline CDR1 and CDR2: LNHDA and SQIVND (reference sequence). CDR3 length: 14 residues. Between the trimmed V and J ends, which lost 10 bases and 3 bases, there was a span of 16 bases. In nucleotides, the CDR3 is TGTGCCACCACCGGCTATGCAGGCTACAATGAGCAGTTCTTC. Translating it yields CATTGYAGYNEQFF. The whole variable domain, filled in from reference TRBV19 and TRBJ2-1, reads DGGITQSPKYLFRKEGQNVTLSCEQNLNHDAMYWYRQDPGQGLRLIYYSQIVNDFQKGDIAEGYSVSREKKESFPLTVTSAQKNPTAFYLCATTGYAGYNEQFFGPGTRLTVL.